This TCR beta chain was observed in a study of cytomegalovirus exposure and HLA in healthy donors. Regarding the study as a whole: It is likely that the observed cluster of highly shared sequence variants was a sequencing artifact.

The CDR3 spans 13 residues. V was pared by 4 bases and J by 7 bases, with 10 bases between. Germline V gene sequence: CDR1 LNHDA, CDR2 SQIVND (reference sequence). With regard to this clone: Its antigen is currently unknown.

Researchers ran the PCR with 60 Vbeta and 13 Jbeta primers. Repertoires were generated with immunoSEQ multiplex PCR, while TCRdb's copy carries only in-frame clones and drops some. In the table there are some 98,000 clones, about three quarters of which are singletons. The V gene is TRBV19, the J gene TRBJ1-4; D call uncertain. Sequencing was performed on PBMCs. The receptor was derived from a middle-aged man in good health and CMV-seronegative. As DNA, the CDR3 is TGTGCCAGTAGTAAGGGAGGAATTGAAAAACTGTTTTTT. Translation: CASSKGGIEKLFF.